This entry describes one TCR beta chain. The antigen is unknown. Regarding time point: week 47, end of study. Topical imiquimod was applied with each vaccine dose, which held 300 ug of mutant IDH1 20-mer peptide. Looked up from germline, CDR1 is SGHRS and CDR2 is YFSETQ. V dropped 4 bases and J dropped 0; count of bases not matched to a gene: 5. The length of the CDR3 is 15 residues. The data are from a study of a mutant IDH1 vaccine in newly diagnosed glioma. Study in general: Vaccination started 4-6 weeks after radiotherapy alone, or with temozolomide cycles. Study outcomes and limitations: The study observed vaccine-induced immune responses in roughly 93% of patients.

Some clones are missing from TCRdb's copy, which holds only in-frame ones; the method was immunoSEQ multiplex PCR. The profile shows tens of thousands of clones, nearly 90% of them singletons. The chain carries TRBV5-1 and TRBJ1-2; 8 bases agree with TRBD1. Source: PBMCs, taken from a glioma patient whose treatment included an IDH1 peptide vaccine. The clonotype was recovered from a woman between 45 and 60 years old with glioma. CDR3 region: CASSGRTGTNYGYTF. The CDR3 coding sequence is TGCGCCAGCAGCGGTAGGACAGGGACTAACTATGGCTACACCTTC.